This passage covers 3 T cell receptor beta chains from one sample sequenced in a study of CD8 T cells in ankylosing spondylitis. Each CDR3 protein is one row after TCRdb ran MiXCR on the 5' RACE reads. The table shows fewer than 250,000 distinct CDR3 sequences, with about 10% occurring only once. Sequencing was carried out using blood, either unsorted or a sorted T cell fraction (not recorded which). The receptors derive from a male donor with ankylosing spondylitis or in good health (not recorded which).

This clonotype showed up many times. The chain has TRBV7-2 and TRBJ2-1; 7 bases line up with TRBD2. Per the germline V gene, CDR1 is SGHTA and CDR2 is FQGNSA. The CDR3 covers 15 residues. The V and J ends lost 0 bases and 9 bases, in that order; junction bases with no gene match: 8. In nucleotides, the CDR3 is TGTGCCAGCAGCTTAGCTCGGACTAGGAACGGTGAGCAGTTCTTC. Encoded protein: CASSLARTRNGEQFF.

This clonotype was observed many times. The CDR3 sequence: CASSYSSTGTGELFF. CDR3 bases: TGTGCCAGCAGTTACTCGAGTACGGGGACCGGGGAGCTGTTTTTT. The V gene is TRBV6-5, the J gene TRBJ2-2; D is possibly TRBD2 (5 bases). With 0 bases removed from V and 5 bases from J, the gap between germline ends came to 10 bases. The CDR3 sequence is 15 residues long. Germline assignment: CDR1 MNHEY and CDR2 SVGAGI.

In its sample, this clonotype was seen many times. This rearrangement joins TRBV20-1 to TRBJ2-2; no clear D. V lost 8 bases, J lost 7 bases, and 20 bases lay in between. The CDR3 runs 14 residues. The V gene's germline CDR1 is DFQATT and CDR2 SNEGSKA (reference sequence). The chain's CDR3 is CSTPSAVLGGELFF. CDR3 bases: TGCAGTACCCCATCTGCGGTCCTCGGCGGGGAGCTGTTTTTT.